This T cell receptor (beta chain) was captured by sequencing in a study of graft-versus-host responses after intestinal transplantation. On the study more broadly: Anti-thymocyte globulin induction preceded about three years of tacrolimus and steroid maintenance in all recipients. Study-level results: Among circulating GvH clones, peak levels were associated with early post-transplant declines in HvG clones. Graft-donor T cell macrochimerism coincided with high graft-versus-host to host-versus-graft clonal ratios in allografts. Investigators detected GvH clones in recipient marrow, with some emerging earlier in ileum or blood.

J was trimmed by 2 bases and V by 6 bases; bases with no gene match: 9. Germline V lookup: CDR1 SGHAT, CDR2 FQNNGV. CDR3 length: 15 amino acids. A word on this clone: What it recognizes is unknown.

Sequencing was performed with immunoSEQ multiplex PCR; in TCRdb, only in-frame clones are kept and a portion is missing. The table records approximately 71,000 clones, 89% of them present only once. The specimen was unstimulated CD8+ T cells sorted from spleen or lymph node cells, collected before intestinal transplant. The chain uses TRBV11-2 and TRBJ2-7; the match to TRBD2 covers 8 bases. The receptor's source is a human donor who received an intestinal transplant. The chain's CDR3 is CASSTGGAPAYEQYF. DNA of the CDR3: TGTGCCAGCAGTACCGGGGGGGCCCCCGCCTACGAGCAGTACTTC.